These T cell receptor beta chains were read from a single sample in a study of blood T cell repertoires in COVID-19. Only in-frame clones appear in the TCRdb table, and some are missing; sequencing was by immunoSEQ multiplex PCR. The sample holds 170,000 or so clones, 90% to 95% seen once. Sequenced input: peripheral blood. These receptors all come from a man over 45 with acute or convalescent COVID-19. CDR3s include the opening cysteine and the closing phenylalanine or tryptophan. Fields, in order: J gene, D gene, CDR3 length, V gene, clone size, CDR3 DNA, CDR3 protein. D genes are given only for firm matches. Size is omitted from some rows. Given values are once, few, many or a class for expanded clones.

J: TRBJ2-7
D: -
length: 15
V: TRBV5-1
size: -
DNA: TGCGCCAGCAGCTTGGGAGGGACAAGCAATAGCGAGCAGTACTTC
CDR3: CASSLGGTSNSEQYF

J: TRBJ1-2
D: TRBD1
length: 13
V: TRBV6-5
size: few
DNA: TGTGCCAGCAGTCACCGGACAGGAGATGGCTACACCTTC
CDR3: CASSHRTGDGYTF

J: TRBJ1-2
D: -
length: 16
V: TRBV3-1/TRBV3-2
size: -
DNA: TGTGCCAGCAGCCAATCGCCCAAACCCTACCTTTATGGCTACACCTTC
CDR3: CASSQSPKPYLYGYTF

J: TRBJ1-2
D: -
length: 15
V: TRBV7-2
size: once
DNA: TGTGCCAGCAGCGCCCAGGGATTAGGGAACTATGGCTACACCTTC
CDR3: CASSAQGLGNYGYTF

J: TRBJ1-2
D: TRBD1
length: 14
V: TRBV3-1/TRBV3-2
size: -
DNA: TGTGCCAGCAGCCCTCCTGGGACAGGGACCGGCTACACCTTC
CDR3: CASSPPGTGTGYTF

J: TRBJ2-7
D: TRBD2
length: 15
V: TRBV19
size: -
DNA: TGTGCCAGTAGCGCTAGCGGTTCCGACTCCTACGAGCAGTACTTC
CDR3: CASSASGSDSYEQYF

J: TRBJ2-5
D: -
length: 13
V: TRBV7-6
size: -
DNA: TGTGCCAGCAGCTTTACTTTTGCTGAGACCCAGTACTTC
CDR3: CASSFTFAETQYF

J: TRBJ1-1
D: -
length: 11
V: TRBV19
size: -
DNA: TGTGCCACTACAGGGAGCACTGAAGCTTTCTTT
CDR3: CATTGSTEAFF

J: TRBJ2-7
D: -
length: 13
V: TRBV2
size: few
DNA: TGTGCCGGGAGACAGGGAGGCGCCTACGAGCAGTACTTC
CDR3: CAGRQGGAYEQYF

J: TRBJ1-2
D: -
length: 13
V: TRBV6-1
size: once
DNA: TGTGCCAGCAGTGAGCTCGGGATCTATGGCTACACCTTC
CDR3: CASSELGIYGYTF

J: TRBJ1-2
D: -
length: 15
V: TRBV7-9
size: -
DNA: TGTGCCAGCAGCCCAGGACTTGGGATGGACTATGGCTACACCTTC
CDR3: CASSPGLGMDYGYTF

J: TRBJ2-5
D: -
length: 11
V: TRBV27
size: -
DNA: TGTGCCAGCAGAATACAAGAGACCCAGTACTTC
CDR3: CASRIQETQYF

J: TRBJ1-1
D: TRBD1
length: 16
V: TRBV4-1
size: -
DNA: TGCGCCAGCAGCCGCGGGACAGCTTTATCGAACACTGAAGCTTTCTTT
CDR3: CASSRGTALSNTEAFF

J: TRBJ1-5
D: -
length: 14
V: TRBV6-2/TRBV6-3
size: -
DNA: TGTGCCAGCAGTAGGGGGATAAGCAATCAGCCCCAGCATTTT
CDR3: CASSRGISNQPQHF

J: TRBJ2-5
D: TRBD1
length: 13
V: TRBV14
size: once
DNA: TGTGCCAGCAGGGACAGGGGTCGAGAGACCCAGTACTTC
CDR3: CASRDRGRETQYF

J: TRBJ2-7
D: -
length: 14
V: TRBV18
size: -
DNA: TGTGCCAGCTCACCCCCGGTTAGCCTCTACGAGCAGTACTTC
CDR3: CASSPPVSLYEQYF

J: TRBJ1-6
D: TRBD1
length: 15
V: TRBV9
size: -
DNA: TGTGCCAGCAGCTTTAGGGGACAGGGTAATTCACCCCTCCACTTT
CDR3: CASSFRGQGNSPLHF

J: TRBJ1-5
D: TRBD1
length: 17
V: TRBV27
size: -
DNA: TGTGCCAGCAGTCCTAGGCTGTCCGGGACAGGGAATCAGCCCCAGCATTTT
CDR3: CASSPRLSGTGNQPQHF

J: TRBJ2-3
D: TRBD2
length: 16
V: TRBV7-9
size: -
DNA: TGTGCCAGCAGCCTAACCCTAGCGGGAGTGGGGGATACGCAGTATTTT
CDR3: CASSLTLAGVGDTQYF

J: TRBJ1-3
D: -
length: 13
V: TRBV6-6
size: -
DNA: TGTGCCAGCAGGGACAGCTCTGGAAACACCATATATTTT
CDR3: CASRDSSGNTIYF

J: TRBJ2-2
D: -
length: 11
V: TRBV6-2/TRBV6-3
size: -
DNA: TGTGCCAGCAGTCGCACCGGGGAGCTGTTTTTT
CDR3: CASSRTGELFF

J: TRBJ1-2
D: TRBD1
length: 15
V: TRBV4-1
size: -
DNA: TGCGCCAGCAGCGTACAGGGGGGGATCAACTATGGCTACACCTTC
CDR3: CASSVQGGINYGYTF